What follows are 13 T cell receptor beta chains derived from one specimen sequenced in a study of CD8 T cells in Susac syndrome. Random hexamers were used to reverse transcribe the RNA input (roughly 0.5 to 1 ug). TCRdb independently ran MiXCR on the immunoSEQ multiplex PCR reads; one entry per CDR3 protein. Here the sample spans fewer than 350,000 distinct CDR3 sequences, roughly 90% being singletons. The specimen sequenced was CD8+ T cells from PBMCs. These receptors were collected from a human donor with multiple sclerosis.

V is TRBV7-9 and J is TRBJ2-1, with 7 nucleotides matching TRBD2. Trimming at V came to 5 bases and at J to 3 bases, leaving 10 bases not matched to a gene. This CDR3 spans 16 amino acids. Germline V gene lookup returns CDR1 SEHNR and CDR2 FQNEAQ (reference sequence). CDR3 loop: CASSDLAVPLYNEQFF. The CDR3 coding sequence is TGTGCCAGCAGCGACCTAGCGGTACCCCTCTACAATGAGCAGTTCTTC.

CDR3 nucleotides: TGCGCCAGCAGCCAAAACAGGGTCAATGAGCAGTTCTTC. Translating gives CASSQNRVNEQFF. The chain is built from TRBV4-3 and TRBJ2-1; TRBD1 might be the D (6 bases). CDR3 length: 13 residues. V lost 2 bases to trimming and J lost 6 bases, with 8 bases between them. Germline V lookup: CDR1 LGHNA, CDR2 YSLEER.

The chain uses TRBV5-1 and TRBJ2-1; no firm D call. Germline V gene lookup returns CDR1 SGHRS and CDR2 YFSETQ. V was trimmed by 3 bases and J by 4 bases, leaving 14 bases between them. The CDR3 is 15 residues long. This CDR3 reads CASSSLEVLYNEQFF. The CDR3 DNA reads as TGCGCCAGCAGCTCGCTAGAGGTACTTTACAATGAGCAGTTCTTC.

This clonotype appeared once. The V gene is TRBV5-1, the J gene TRBJ1-2; D unclear. CDR1 and CDR2 from the germline V gene are SGHRS and YFSETQ. Trimming stripped 1 base from V and 4 bases from J, with 11 bases between. The CDR3 length is 14 residues. For the CDR3, the DNA is TGCGCCAGCAGCTTGCAAGCCGGGATCTATGGCTACACCTTC. This gives the protein CASSLQAGIYGYTF.

Only a few counts were recorded for this clonotype. This chain joins TRBV9 and TRBJ2-1; TRBD2 might be the D (6 bases). V was cut by 0 bases and J by 2 bases, with 6 bases left in between. The CDR3 runs 14 residues. The germline V gene has CDR1 SGDLS and CDR2 YYNGEE. The DNA of the CDR3 is TGTGCCAGCAGCGTAGCGGGGGCCTACAATGAGCAGTTCTTC. It is translated as CASSVAGAYNEQFF.

This sequence joins TRBV28 and TRBJ2-7, with 7 positions matching TRBD1. V was clipped by 3 bases and J by 1 base; unmatched bases: 15. CDR1 is MDHEN and CDR2 is SYDVKM in the germline V gene. This CDR3 is built from 18 residues. The CDR3 here is CASSFPRARQGSSYEQYF. In nucleotides, the CDR3 is TGTGCCAGCAGTTTCCCTAGAGCCCGACAGGGTTCTTCCTACGAGCAGTACTTC.

This chain links TRBV11-2 with TRBJ1-1, with D hard to call. The germline V gene encodes CDR1 SGHAT and CDR2 FQNNGV. The length of the CDR3 is 13 residues. Trimming took off 2 bases at V and 6 bases at J, with 10 bases between the two ends. The CDR3 coding sequence is TGTGCCAGCAGCTTACTTAACGTTGCTGAAGCTTTCTTT. As protein: CASSLLNVAEAFF.

The chain recombines TRBV28 with TRBJ2-3; D gene unclear. The CDR3 loop spans 16 amino acids. V lost 3 bases to trimming and J lost 2 bases, with 15 bases between them. Germline V gene sequence: CDR1 MDHEN, CDR2 SYDVKM. The CDR3 region is CASSFPNEGLTDTQYF. Written as DNA, the CDR3 is TGTGCCAGCAGTTTCCCTAACGAAGGGCTCACAGATACGCAGTATTTT. Drawing the rest from reference TRBV28 and TRBJ2-3, the complete variable domain is DVKVTQSSRYLVKRTGEKVFLECVQDMDHENMFWYRQDPGLGLRLIYFSYDVKMKEKGDIPEGYSVSREKKERFSLILESASTNQTSMYLCASSFPNEGLTDTQYFGPGTRLTVL.

The genes are TRBV23-1 and TRBJ1-6; possible D gene TRBD1, 6 bases. TRBV23-1 qualifies as an ORF whose function is uncertain. CDR3 length equals 12 residues. Between the trimmed V and J ends, which lost 9 bases and 10 bases, there was a span of 13 bases. The CDR3 region has the DNA TGCGCCAGACAGGGTTTGCGGTCACCCCTCCACTTT. Its protein product is CARQGLRSPLHF.

The V call is TRBV27, the J call TRBJ2-3; D gene unclear. The germline gives CDR1 MNHEY, CDR2 SMNVEV (reference sequence). V was cut by 1 base and J by 0 bases, with 11 bases left in between. The CDR3 sequence is 16 residues long. CDR3 region: CASSLLGWDSTDTQYF. CDR3 nucleotides: TGTGCCAGCAGTTTATTGGGCTGGGATAGCACAGATACGCAGTATTTT.

The V and J genes are TRBV4-3 and TRBJ2-1, with D perhaps given as TRBD1 or TRBD2 (5 bases each). Germline loops: CDR1 LGHNA, CDR2 YSLEER. Trimming stripped 0 bases from V and 0 bases from J, with 9 bases between. CDR3 length: 16 amino acids. The CDR3 spells CASSQDWGSSYNEQFF. For the CDR3, the DNA is TGCGCCAGCAGCCAAGATTGGGGGAGCTCCTACAATGAGCAGTTCTTC.

The chain joins TRBV10-3 to TRBJ2-5; 9 nucleotides line up with TRBD1. V dropped 5 bases and J dropped 5; count of bases not matched to a gene: 6. The CDR3 is 14 amino acids. Germline CDR1 ENHRY, CDR2 SYGVKD. CDR3 loop: CAISPGQGMETQYF. The DNA of the CDR3 is TGTGCCATCAGTCCCGGACAGGGGATGGAGACCCAGTACTTC.

V usage is TRBV9 and J usage is TRBJ1-4; 9 nucleotides agree with TRBD1. V shed 4 bases and J 0 bases; nucleotides not matched to a gene: 10. The CDR3 loop spans 18 amino acids. Germline V gene lookup returns CDR1 SGDLS and CDR2 YYNGEE. The CDR3 region is CASSPFGQGIATNEKLFF. The CDR3 DNA is TGTGCCAGCAGCCCTTTTGGACAGGGGATCGCAACTAATGAAAAACTGTTTTTT.